This T cell receptor beta chain appears in the sequencing data of a study of T cell responses to AZD1222 COVID-19 vaccine. CDR1 and CDR2 (germline): LNHDA, SQIVND (reference sequence). Trimming stripped 6 bases from V and 9 bases from J, with 15 bases between. This CDR3 region has 13 residues. TCRdb keeps only in-frame clones here, not all; method: immunoSEQ multiplex PCR. This sample has 100,000 to 150,000 clones, with 85% to 95% found just once. V gene TRBV19 combines with J gene TRBJ2-1, with D possibly TRBD1 on 6 matching bases. This clonotype was sampled from an adult in good health. The specimen comprised peripheral blood, sampled on day 0 of AZD1222 vaccination. CDR3 residues: CASRDRGRGEQFF. For the CDR3, the DNA is TGTGCCAGTAGGGACAGAGGTAGGGGTGAGCAGTTCTTC.